The source of this TCR beta chain is a study of blood T cells in healthy people across ages. Germline V gives CDR1 KGHSH, CDR2 LQKENI. Between the trimmed V and J ends, which lost 2 bases and 10 bases, there was a span of 11 bases. The CDR3 is 12 amino acids. In its sample, this clonotype was seen a few times. Together with a sample-barcoded 5' primer, a J-beta primer mix was included in a second PCR lasting about 6 to 12 cycles. TCRdb reanalysed the 5' RACE reads using MiXCR and keeps one entry per CDR3 protein. The repertoire holds around 650,000 distinct CDR3 sequences, with approximately 31% as singletons.

The sample taken for sequencing was blood. The gene calls are TRBV18 and TRBJ1-1; D gene unclear. The TCR comes from an elderly woman in good health. CDR3 loop: CASSPSTLPAFF. As DNA, the CDR3 is TGTGCCAGCTCACCATCGACCCTCCCAGCTTTCTTT. Variable domain in full (rest from reference TRBV18 and TRBJ1-1): NAGVMQNPRHLVRRRGQEARLRCSPMKGHSHVYWYRQLPEEGLKFMVYLQKENIIDESGMPKERFSAEFPKEGPSILRIQQVVRGDSAAYFCASSPSTLPAFFGQGTRLTVV.